This TCR beta chain was recorded in a study of T cell responses to AZD1222 COVID-19 vaccine. The CDR3 is 15 amino acids. Germline V lookup: CDR1 SGHDT, CDR2 YYEEEE. Trimming removed 4 bases at V and 0 bases at J, with 11 bases between. TCRdb keeps only in-frame clones here, not all; method: immunoSEQ multiplex PCR. The sample records approximately 120,000 clones, more than 75% being singletons. The sequence was obtained from an adult in good health. The material was peripheral blood, obtained on day 0 of AZD1222 vaccination. This chain uses TRBV5-6 with TRBJ2-4; unclear D gene. DNA for the CDR3: TGTGCCAGCAGCCCGGGTGCTCTAGCCAAAAACATTCAGTACTTC. Its translation is CASSPGALAKNIQYF.